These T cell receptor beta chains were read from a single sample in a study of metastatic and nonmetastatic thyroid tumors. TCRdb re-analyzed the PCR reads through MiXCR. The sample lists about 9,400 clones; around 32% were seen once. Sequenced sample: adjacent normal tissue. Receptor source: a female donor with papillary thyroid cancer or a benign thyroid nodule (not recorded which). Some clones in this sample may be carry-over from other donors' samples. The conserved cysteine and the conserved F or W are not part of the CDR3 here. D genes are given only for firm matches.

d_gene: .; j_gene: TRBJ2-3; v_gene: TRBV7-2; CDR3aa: ASSYGPKSDTQY
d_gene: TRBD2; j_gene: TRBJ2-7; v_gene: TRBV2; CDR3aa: ASSGTSGGASSYEQY
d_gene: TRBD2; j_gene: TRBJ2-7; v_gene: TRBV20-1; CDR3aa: SARDSGPWPSEQY
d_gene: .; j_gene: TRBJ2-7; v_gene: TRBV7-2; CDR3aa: ASGDAFYEQY
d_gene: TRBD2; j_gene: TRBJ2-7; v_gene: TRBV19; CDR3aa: ASSPGTSSYEQY
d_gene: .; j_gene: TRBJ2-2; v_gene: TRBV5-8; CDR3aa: ASVSRQTGELF
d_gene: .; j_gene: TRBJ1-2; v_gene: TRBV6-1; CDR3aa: ASSISDYGYT
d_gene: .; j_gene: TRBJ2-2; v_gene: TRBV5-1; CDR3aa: ASSLEPTGFNTGELF
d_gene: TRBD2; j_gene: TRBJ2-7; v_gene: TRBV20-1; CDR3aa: SAGGLADYEQY
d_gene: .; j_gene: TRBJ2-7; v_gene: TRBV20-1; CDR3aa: SARRGGQYYEQY
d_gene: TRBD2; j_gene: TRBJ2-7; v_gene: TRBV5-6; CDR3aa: ASSLTPGTSGSRQY
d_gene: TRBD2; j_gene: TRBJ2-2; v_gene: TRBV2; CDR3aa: ASRGLAGGPDTGELF
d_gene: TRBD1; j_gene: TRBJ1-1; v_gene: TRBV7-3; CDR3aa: ASSVTGTGHGTEAF
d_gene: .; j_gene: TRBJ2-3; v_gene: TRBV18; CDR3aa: ASSPTVADTQY
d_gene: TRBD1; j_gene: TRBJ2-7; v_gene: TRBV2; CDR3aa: ATKQGTGVNEQY
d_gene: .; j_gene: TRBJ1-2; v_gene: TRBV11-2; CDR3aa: ASSLDPGANYGYT
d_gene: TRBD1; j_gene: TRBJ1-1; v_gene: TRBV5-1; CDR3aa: ASRVGTGEVLNTEAF
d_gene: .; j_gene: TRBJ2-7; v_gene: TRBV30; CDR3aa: AWSVATEQY
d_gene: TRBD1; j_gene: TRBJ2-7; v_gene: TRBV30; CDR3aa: AWSGTGIWEQY
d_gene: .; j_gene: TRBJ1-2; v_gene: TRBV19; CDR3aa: ASSISDSFYGYT
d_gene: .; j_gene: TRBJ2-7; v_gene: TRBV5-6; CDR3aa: ASSLDSEFSYEQY
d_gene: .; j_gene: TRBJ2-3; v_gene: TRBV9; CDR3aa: ASSSERPDTQY
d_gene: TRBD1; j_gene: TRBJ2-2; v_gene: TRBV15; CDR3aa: ATSIDRDGTGELF